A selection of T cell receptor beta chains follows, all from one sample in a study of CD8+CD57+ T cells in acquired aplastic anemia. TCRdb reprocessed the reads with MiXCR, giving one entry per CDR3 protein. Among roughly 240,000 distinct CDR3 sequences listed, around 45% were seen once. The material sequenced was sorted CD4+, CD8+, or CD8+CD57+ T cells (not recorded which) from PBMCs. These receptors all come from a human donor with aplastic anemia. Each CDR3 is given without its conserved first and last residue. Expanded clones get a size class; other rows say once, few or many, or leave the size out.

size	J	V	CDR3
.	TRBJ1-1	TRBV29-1	SGGGARTEAF
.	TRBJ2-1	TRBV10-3	AISESLGSGRNNEQF
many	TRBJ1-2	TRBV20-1	SAREGANDYGYT
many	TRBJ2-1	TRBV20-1	SATGQGMSNEQF
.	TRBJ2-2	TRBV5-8	ASSQGRRVGGELF
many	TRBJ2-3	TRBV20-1	SARDMGLAGGDTQY
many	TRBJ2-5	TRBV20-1	SATGTSGRYQETQY
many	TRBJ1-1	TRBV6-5	ASSYTVGNTEAF
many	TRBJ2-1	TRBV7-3	ASSSTEYNEQF
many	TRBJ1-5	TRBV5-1	AIGNRAAQPQH
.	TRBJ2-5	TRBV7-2	ASSLTETQY
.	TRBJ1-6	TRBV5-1	ASSTASLDNSPLH
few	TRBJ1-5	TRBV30	ACLTGGNQPQH
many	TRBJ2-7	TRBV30	AWGQGTGGDEQY
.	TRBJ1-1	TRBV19	ASSMVGGDEAF
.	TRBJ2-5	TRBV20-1	SASQPLTGFWGETQY
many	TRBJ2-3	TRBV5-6	ASQIADTQY
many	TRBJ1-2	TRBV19	ASSIRQGDPTNYGYT
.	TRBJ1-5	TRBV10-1	ASVGTADQSQH
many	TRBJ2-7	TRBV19	ASSKRSSYEQY
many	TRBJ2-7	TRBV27	ASSLAQTKYEQY
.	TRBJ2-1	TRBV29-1	SVESTTGDSSYNEQF
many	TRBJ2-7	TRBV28	ASRSAGDDEQY
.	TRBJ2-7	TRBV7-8	ASSLGTQTYEQY
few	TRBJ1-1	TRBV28	ASSFRGGAF
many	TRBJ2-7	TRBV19	ASSMSGVSGYYEQY
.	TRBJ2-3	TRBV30	AWSTGTGGNTQY
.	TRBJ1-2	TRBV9	ASSGTNGYT
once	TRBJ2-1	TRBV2	ASSIPGTAYNEQF
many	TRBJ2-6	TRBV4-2	ASSQLEGGGANVLT
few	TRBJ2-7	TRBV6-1	ASSEKAIRFTEQY
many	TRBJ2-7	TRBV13	ASSPRPSEFGYEQY
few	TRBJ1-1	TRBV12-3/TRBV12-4	ASSTQGWGTEAF
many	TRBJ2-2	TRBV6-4	ASSDSSGGAGELF
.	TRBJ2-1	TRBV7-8	ASSSNSGSSSYNEQF
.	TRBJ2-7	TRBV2	ASSERGPYEQY
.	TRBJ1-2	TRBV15	ATSRQENYGYT
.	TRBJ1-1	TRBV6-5	ASRRDRGRTEAF
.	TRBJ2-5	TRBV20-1	SARDALGWQETQY
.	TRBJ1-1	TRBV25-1	ASSQTGIENTEAF
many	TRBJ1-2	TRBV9	ASSAERRTGTTNLGYT
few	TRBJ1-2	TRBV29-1	SESRGYT
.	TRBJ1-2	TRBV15	ATSSSRDSEANYGYT
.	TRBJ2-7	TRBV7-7	ASSLDGVGEQY
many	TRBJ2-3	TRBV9	ASSRAGGEGPADTQY
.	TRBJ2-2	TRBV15	ATSRDLRQGLKAGELF
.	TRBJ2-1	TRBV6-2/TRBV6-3	ASSNRDRRFPEDEQF
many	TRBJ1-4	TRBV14	ASSQWVTNEKLF
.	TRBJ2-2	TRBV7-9	ASSLRTPGELF
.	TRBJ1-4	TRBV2	ASSVLLMEKLF
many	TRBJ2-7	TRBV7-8	ASSPGVQSYEQY
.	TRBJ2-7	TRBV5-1	ASQRREGEQY
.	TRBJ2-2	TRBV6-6	ASSLILSGELF
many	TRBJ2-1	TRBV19	ASSISLAGAGEQF
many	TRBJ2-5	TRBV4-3	ASSQDRGLEKTQY
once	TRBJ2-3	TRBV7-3	ASSPTSSKRDTQY
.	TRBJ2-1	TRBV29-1	SVVGAGWMDEQF
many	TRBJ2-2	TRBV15	ATFRDPRINGELF